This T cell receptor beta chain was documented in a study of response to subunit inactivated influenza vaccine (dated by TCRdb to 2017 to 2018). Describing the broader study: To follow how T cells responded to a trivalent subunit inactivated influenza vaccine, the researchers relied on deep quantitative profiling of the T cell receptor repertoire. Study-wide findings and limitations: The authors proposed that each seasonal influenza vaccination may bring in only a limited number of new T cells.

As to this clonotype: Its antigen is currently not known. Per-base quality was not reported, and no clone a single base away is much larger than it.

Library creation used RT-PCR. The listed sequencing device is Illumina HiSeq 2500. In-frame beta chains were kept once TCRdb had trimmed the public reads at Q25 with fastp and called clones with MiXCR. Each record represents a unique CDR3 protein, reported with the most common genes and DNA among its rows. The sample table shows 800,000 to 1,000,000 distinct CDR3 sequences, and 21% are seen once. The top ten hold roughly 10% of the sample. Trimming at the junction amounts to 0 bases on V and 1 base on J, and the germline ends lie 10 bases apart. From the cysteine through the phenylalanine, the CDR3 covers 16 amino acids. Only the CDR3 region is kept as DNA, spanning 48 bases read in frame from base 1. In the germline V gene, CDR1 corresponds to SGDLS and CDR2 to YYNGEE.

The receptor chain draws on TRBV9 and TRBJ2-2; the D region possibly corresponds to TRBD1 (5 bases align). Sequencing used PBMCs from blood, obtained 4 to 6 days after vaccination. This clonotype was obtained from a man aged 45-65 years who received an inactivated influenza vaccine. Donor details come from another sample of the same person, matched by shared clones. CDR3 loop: CASSVGGTGNTGELFF. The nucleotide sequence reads TGTGCCAGCAGCGTAGGGGGAACAGGGAACACCGGGGAGCTGTTTTTT.